What follows are 24 T cell receptor beta chains derived from one specimen sequenced in a study of T cell responses to AZD1222 COVID-19 vaccine. Sequencing was performed with immunoSEQ multiplex PCR; in TCRdb, only in-frame clones are kept and a portion is missing. The sample records fewer than 110,000 clones, more than 85% being singletons. The source material was peripheral blood, sampled on day 0 of AZD1222 vaccination. The receptors were sampled from an adult in good health.

The rearrangement links TRBV6-5 to TRBJ2-1; TRBD2 might be the D (6 bases). The V gene lost 6 bases and the J gene lost 3 bases, with 9 bases spanning the gap. CDR1 and CDR2 (germline): MNHEY, SVGAGI. CDR3 length equals 13 residues. This chain's CDR3 is CASSGSSYNEQFF. Written as DNA, the CDR3 is TGTGCCAGCAGCGGGAGTAGCTACAATGAGCAGTTCTTC.

The chain combines TRBV7-7 with TRBJ2-7; perhaps TRBD2 as D (5 bases). The CDR3 runs 15 residues. The germline CDR1 and CDR2 sequences are SSHAT and FNYEAQ (reference sequence). Trimming stripped 1 base from V and 3 bases from J, with 13 bases between. CDR3 nucleotide sequence: TGTGCCAGCAGCTTAGAAGAGGGTCCCATCTACGAGCAGTACTTC. Its translation is CASSLEEGPIYEQYF.

This clone was seen once. The chain joins TRBV12-3 or TRBV12-4 to TRBJ1-1; D not resolved. CDR3 size: 12 residues. The ends were cut back, 4 bases at V and 2 bases at J, with 5 bases in the middle. CDR3 sequence: CASSWGNTEAFF. CDR3 nucleotides: TGTGCCAGCAGTTGGGGTAACACTGAAGCTTTCTTT.

The chain uses TRBV19 and TRBJ1-2; D unresolved. The CDR3 spans 14 residues. V was trimmed by 1 base and J by 4 bases, leaving 10 bases between them. CDR1 is LNHDA and CDR2 is SQIVND in the germline V gene (reference sequence). CDR3 amino acids: CASSIGDPGYGYTF. CDR3 DNA: TGTGCCAGTAGTATAGGAGACCCTGGCTATGGCTACACCTTC.

The V call is TRBV10-2, the J call TRBJ1-2; a possible D gene is TRBD1 (6 bases). Germline CDR1 reads WSHSY; CDR2 reads SAAADI. The CDR3 runs 17 residues. V lost 0 bases and J lost 4, with 18 bases in between. The chain's CDR3 is CASSESVTGRETYGYTF. The CDR3 DNA reads TGCGCCAGCAGTGAGTCAGTTACAGGGAGAGAGACCTATGGCTACACCTTC.

J is TRBJ2-7 and V is TRBV27; no reliable D call. Trimming took 6 bases from V and 6 from J, leaving 12 bases between them. This CDR3 contains 12 residues. CDR1 is MNHEY and CDR2 is SMNVEV in the germline V gene (reference sequence). The CDR3 region is CASRGDWSEQYF. CDR3 coding DNA: TGTGCCAGCAGAGGAGATTGGAGCGAGCAGTACTTC.

The CDR3: CASSSRDRGRGGRAGWEQYF. Written as DNA, the CDR3 is TGTGCCAGCAGCTCCCGGGACAGGGGTCGAGGCGGGAGGGCCGGTTGGGAGCAGTACTTC. J is TRBJ2-7 and V is TRBV27; D is perhaps TRBD1 (10 bases). V was cut by 6 bases and J by 7 bases, with 37 bases left in between. CDR3 length: 20 residues. The germline V gene has CDR1 MNHEY and CDR2 SMNVEV (reference sequence).

The chain has TRBV3-1 (or the pseudogene TRBV3-2) and TRBJ2-1, with TRBD2 identical over 9 bases. V lost 0 bases and J lost 1; bases outside the gene matches: 1. The CDR3 is 16 amino acids. In germline, CDR1 is LGHDT, CDR2 YNNKEL (reference sequence). The CDR3 DNA sequence: TGTGCCAGCAGCCAAGAGGGACTAGCTTCCTACAATGAGCAGTTCTTC. This gives the protein CASSQEGLASYNEQFF.

The chain carries TRBV11-2 and TRBJ1-1; no definite D call. Per germline, CDR1 SGHAT and CDR2 FQNNGV. V lost 1 base and J 0 bases, leaving 6 bases between the germline ends. The CDR3 is 14 amino acids. CDR3 amino acids: CASSLGQLNTEAFF. In DNA form, the CDR3 reads TGTGCCAGCAGCTTAGGCCAGCTGAACACTGAAGCTTTCTTT.

The V gene is TRBV16, the J gene TRBJ2-1; D call uncertain. CDR3 size: 12 residues. Germline assignment: CDR1 KGHSY and CDR2 FQNENV. V was clipped by 0 bases and J by 10 bases, with 7 bases between them. The CDR3, as DNA: TGTGCCAGCAGCCAATCCGGCAGAGAGCAGTTCTTC. It yields the protein CASSQSGREQFF.

The V gene is TRBV6-5, the J gene TRBJ1-2, with 7 bases aligning to TRBD1. The CDR3 is made up of 15 amino acids. Germline loops: CDR1 MNHEY, CDR2 SVGAGI. The ends lost 7 bases at V and 4 bases at J; junction bases unmatched: 12. This CDR3 reads CASTYSGTDLYGYTF. As DNA, the CDR3 is TGTGCCAGCACGTATTCCGGGACAGACCTCTATGGCTACACCTTC.

The chain is built from TRBV2 and TRBJ2-3; tentatively, D is TRBD2 (6 bases). The V end was cut by 2 bases, the J end by 6 bases, with 15 bases between. Germline V gene sequence: CDR1 SNHLY, CDR2 FYNNEI. This CDR3 contains 15 residues. The CDR3 is CASSEQTPGGDTQYF. CDR3 sequence (DNA): TGTGCCAGCAGTGAACAGACCCCTGGGGGGGATACGCAGTATTTT.

This clone showed up just a few times. The chain joins TRBV11-2 to TRBJ2-1; 13 bases agree with TRBD2. V lost 5 bases to trimming and J lost 8 bases; unmatched junction nucleotides: 9. This CDR3 contains 16 residues. Per germline, CDR1 SGHAT and CDR2 FQNNGV. Here the CDR3 reads CASSPRTSGSPDEQFF. The CDR3 region has the DNA TGTGCCAGCAGCCCCAGGACTAGCGGGAGTCCGGATGAGCAGTTCTTC.

The rearrangement uses TRBV11-3 and TRBJ2-2, with D perhaps TRBD1 (6 bases). The length of the CDR3 is 15 residues. CDR1 SGHNT and CDR2 YENEEA come from the germline V gene. Between the trimmed V and J ends, which lost 4 bases and 2 bases, there was a span of 11 bases. In DNA form, the CDR3 reads TGTGCCAGCAGCTCGTCCGGGACAAACACCGGGGAGCTGTTTTTT. As protein: CASSSSGTNTGELFF.

V is TRBV12-5 and J is TRBJ2-1, with 7 bases identical to TRBD1. Looked up from germline, CDR1 is LGHNT and CDR2 is FRNRAP. Trimming at V came to 6 bases and at J to 6 bases, leaving 11 bases not matched to a gene. The CDR3 sequence is 15 residues long. The CDR3 sequence: CASGLGQVGINEQFF. In DNA, the CDR3 is TGTGCTAGTGGCCTTGGACAGGTAGGAATCAATGAGCAGTTCTTC.

V and J are TRBV7-8 and TRBJ1-2; D may be TRBD1 (6 bases). Trimming took 5 bases from V and 3 from J, leaving 19 bases between them. The CDR3 runs to 16 residues. Germline loops: CDR1 SGHVS, CDR2 FQNEAQ. CDR3: CASSETTGRQYYGYTF. The CDR3 region has the DNA TGTGCCAGCAGCGAAACAACAGGGAGACAGTACTATGGCTACACCTTC. Using reference TRBV7-8 and TRBJ1-2 for the parts outside the CDR3, the full variable domain is GAGVSQSPRYKVAKRGQDVALRCDPISGHVSLFWYQQALGQGPEFLTYFQNEAQLDKSGLPSDRFFAERPEGSVSTLKIQRTQQEDSAVYLCASSETTGRQYYGYTFGSGTRLTVV.

V usage is TRBV28 and J usage is TRBJ1-4; tentatively, D is TRBD1 (6 bases). The V gene's germline CDR1 is MDHEN and CDR2 SYDVKM. The V gene lost 7 bases and the J gene lost 2 bases, with 14 bases spanning the gap. The CDR3 length is 15 residues. In DNA, the CDR3 is TGTGCCAGCAAAGGGAGGGGGGTCACTAATGAAAAACTGTTTTTT. It codes for CASKGRGVTNEKLFF.

This chain connects TRBV3-1 (or the pseudogene TRBV3-2) to TRBJ2-7; 10 bases agree with TRBD1. Germline lookup yields CDR1 LGHDT and CDR2 YNNKEL (reference sequence). This CDR3 spans 15 amino acids. Trimming cost V 1 base and J 3 bases; bases outside gene matches: 3. In DNA, the CDR3 is TGTGCCAGCAGCCAAGGGGGGACAGGGGACTACGAGCAGTACTTC. This gives the protein CASSQGGTGDYEQYF.

A word on this clone: Germline is not matched at one junction end, which may reflect a read error. V gene TRBV12-3 or TRBV12-4 combines with J gene TRBJ1-1, with D perhaps matching TRBD1 (5 bases). This CDR3 contains 11 residues. The CDR3 DNA follows: TGTGCCAGCAGTGCTCCGGGACCGGCTCTCTTT. It is translated as CASSAPGPALF.

V is TRBV10-1 and J is TRBJ2-1, with 8 bases that match TRBD1. The germline V gene encodes CDR1 WNHNN and CDR2 SYGVQD (reference sequence). The trim removed 5 bases at V and 3 bases at J, leaving 6 bases unmatched. This CDR3 spans 15 amino acids. The chain's CDR3 is CASSLDRAFYNEQFF. The DNA of the CDR3 is TGCGCCAGCAGTTTGGACAGGGCTTTCTACAATGAGCAGTTCTTC.

The chain carries TRBV6-5 and TRBJ2-1, with 12 bases fitting TRBD2. The CDR3 contains 15 residues. J lost 6 bases, V lost 5 bases, and 5 bases had no gene match. Germline V gene lookup returns CDR1 MNHEY and CDR2 SVGAGI. The CDR3 sequence is CASSTGTSGPNEQFF. CDR3 coding DNA: TGTGCCAGCAGTACCGGGACTAGCGGGCCCAATGAGCAGTTCTTC.

The V and J genes are TRBV4-1 and TRBJ1-1; 7 bases map to TRBD1. This CDR3 region has 15 residues. The V gene end was trimmed by 0 bases and the J gene end by 10 bases; junction bases not matched to a gene: 11. Germline CDR1 and CDR2: MGHRA and YSYEKL. The CDR3 DNA follows: TGCGCCAGCAGCCAAGATCGGCAGGGGGATTCAGGAGCTTTCTTT. This gives the protein CASSQDRQGDSGAFF.

V and J are TRBV30 and TRBJ1-5, with D unclear. Germline CDR1 is GTSNPN and CDR2 is SVGIG (reference sequence). With 0 bases removed from V and 7 bases from J, the gap between germline ends came to 10 bases. CDR3 size: 13 residues. The DNA for the CDR3 is TGTGCCTGGAGTGTACCTGGAAAACAGCCCCAGCATTTT. Translating gives CAWSVPGKQPQHF.

This clone is medium-sized in the sample. The V call is TRBV28, the J call TRBJ2-3; no clear D. The CDR3 length is 19 residues. Germline assignment: CDR1 MDHEN and CDR2 SYDVKM. Trimming removed 4 bases at V and 0 bases at J, with 23 bases between. The CDR3 protein is CASSSIQTVSPTSTDTQYF. CDR3 bases: TGTGCCAGCAGTTCAATTCAAACAGTTTCCCCAACTAGCACAGATACGCAGTATTTT.